This T cell receptor beta chain originates from a study of blood T cell repertoires in COVID-19. Study-wide background: Collection of acute and convalescent COVID-19 samples took place in the United States, Italy and Spain.

TCRdb's table, derived via immunoSEQ multiplex PCR, lists solely in-frame clones and lacks some. The sample yields some 130,000 clones, around 86% seen once. The germline CDR1 and CDR2 sequences are LGHNA and YNFKEQ. V was clipped by 4 bases and J by 2 bases; unmatched bases: 8. The CDR3 has 16 amino acids. The sequenced sample consisted of peripheral blood. The rearrangement uses TRBV4-2 and TRBJ2-7; 10 bases are a match to TRBD2. The source is a woman between 65 and 79 years old with COVID-19, enrolled during active disease. CDR3 in DNA: TGTGCCAGCAGCCCAACTACCCTAGCGGGGGCCTACGAGCAGTACTTC. Translated: CASSPTTLAGAYEQYF.